One and the same sample provided the 14 T cell receptor beta chains below, sequenced in a study of T cell repertoires in cytomegalovirus infection. MiXCR, applied by TCRdb to the reads, yields one record per CDR3 protein. The repertoire includes approximately 170,000 distinct CDR3 sequences, more than 15% of them detected once, and over 15% sits in the top ten. Sample: CD8+ T cells from PBMCs. The source is a human donor in good health (CMV status not recorded). Some clones in this sample may be carry-over from other donors' samples.

The table lists this clonotype with a few counts. The V call is TRBV7-2, the J call TRBJ1-3; D might be TRBD1 (6 bases). The germline V gene encodes CDR1 SGHTA and CDR2 FQGNSA. The CDR3 sequence is 15 residues long. V lost 4 bases, J lost 4 bases, and 14 bases lay in between. CDR3 nucleotides: TGTGCCAGCAGCTCGGGACATGGAGGAGGAAACACCATATATTTT. Its translation is CASSSGHGGGNTIYF.

The chain joins TRBV28 to TRBJ1-2, with D perhaps TRBD1 (5 bases). CDR3 size: 17 residues. Trimming cost V 1 base and J 1 base, with 16 bases left between them. Germline CDR1 and CDR2: MDHEN and SYDVKM. CDR3 DNA: TGTGCCAGCAGTTTATTAGGTCTGGGGGTCGATAACTATGGCTACACCTTC. It encodes CASSLLGLGVDNYGYTF.

Here the CDR3 reads CSVPGQGDGGYTF. CDR3 bases: TGCAGTGTTCCGGGACAGGGGGACGGAGGCTACACCTTC. This chain links TRBV20-1 with TRBJ1-2; 11 nucleotides line up with TRBD1. This CDR3 has 13 amino acids. Germline trimming cut 7 bases from V and 8 bases from J; bases unmatched to any gene: 9. Germline values: CDR1 DFQATT, CDR2 SNEGSKA (reference sequence).

This clonotype appeared a few times. V and J are TRBV7-8 and TRBJ2-7, with D unresolved. Looked up from germline, CDR1 is SGHVS and CDR2 is FQNEAQ. V was pared by 2 bases and J by 3 bases, with 8 bases between. The CDR3 is made up of 13 amino acids. CDR3 in amino acids: CASSLRSRYEQYF. The DNA for the CDR3 is TGTGCCAGCAGCTTACGTTCCCGCTACGAGCAGTACTTC. The variable domain in full, completed from reference TRBV7-8 and TRBJ2-7, reads GAGVSQSPRYKVAKRGQDVALRCDPISGHVSLFWYQQALGQGPEFLTYFQNEAQLDKSGLPSDRFFAERPEGSVSTLKIQRTQQEDSAVYLCASSLRSRYEQYFGPGTRLTVT.

This clonotype appeared a few times. The chain joins TRBV28 to TRBJ2-5; D is possibly TRBD2 (7 bases). The CDR3 sequence is 14 residues long. Trimming cost V 6 bases and J 4 bases, with 15 bases left between them. Germline CDR1 MDHEN, CDR2 SYDVKM. The CDR3 DNA reads TGTGCCAGCAGCTTTAGGGGGGGAAGAGAGACCCAGTACTTC. Translated, it gives CASSFRGGRETQYF.

This clonotype has just a few counts. This sequence joins TRBV7-2 and TRBJ1-1; TRBD1 agrees at 7 bases. Germline V gives CDR1 SGHTA, CDR2 FQGNSA. J gave up 3 bases and V 4 bases, and 5 bases lay outside the gene matches. The CDR3 length is 14 residues. The CDR3 region is CASSSSGGYTEAFF. CDR3 sequence (DNA): TGTGCCAGCAGCTCCTCAGGGGGGTACACTGAAGCTTTCTTT.

The CDR3 here is CASSSTGRSNQPQHF. DNA of the CDR3: TGTGCCAGCAGCTCCACAGGTCGGAGCAATCAGCCCCAGCATTTT. The rearrangement links TRBV7-6 to TRBJ1-5; a possible D gene is TRBD1 (5 bases). The CDR3 is made up of 15 amino acids. Looked up from germline, CDR1 is SGHVS and CDR2 is FNYEAQ. Trimming removed 4 bases from V and 1 base from J, with 11 bases in between.

This clonotype was seen a few times. The chain is built from TRBV20-1 and TRBJ1-3; 9 nucleotides line up with TRBD1. Losses at the gene ends were 5 bases for V and 3 bases for J; bases not matched to a gene: 5. CDR1 and CDR2 from the germline V gene are DFQATT and SNEGSKA (reference sequence). The CDR3 extends over 14 amino acids. CDR3 residues: CSAGLDRGGNTIYF. The CDR3 region has the DNA TGCAGTGCTGGGCTGGACAGGGGTGGAAACACCATATATTTT.

This clonotype was counted between two and nine times. This sequence joins TRBV11-1 and TRBJ2-2; D is perhaps TRBD2 (5 bases). The V end was cut by 3 bases, the J end by 4 bases, with 12 bases between. Germline V gene sequence: CDR1 SGHAT, CDR2 FQDESV (reference sequence). This CDR3 is built from 15 residues. The CDR3 bases are TGTGCCAGCAGCTTCGGACTCGCAACCACCGGGGAGCTGTTTTTT. This codes for CASSFGLATTGELFF. Filled out from reference TRBV11-1 and TRBJ2-2, the complete variable domain reads EAEVAQSPRYKITEKSQAVAFWCDPISGHATLYWYRQILGQGPELLVQFQDESVVDDSQLPKDRFSAERLKGVDSTLKIQPAELGDSAMYLCASSFGLATTGELFFGEGSRLTVL.

This clonotype has just a few counts. The gene calls are TRBV7-6 and TRBJ2-1; D is perhaps TRBD2 (5 bases). The V gene's germline CDR1 is SGHVS and CDR2 FNYEAQ. V was trimmed by 2 bases and J by 7 bases, leaving 9 bases between them. The CDR3 has 13 amino acids. CDR3: CASSLRESNEQFF. The CDR3, as DNA: TGTGCCAGCAGCTTAAGGGAGTCAAATGAGCAGTTCTTC.

This clonotype was detected only a few times. Written as DNA, the CDR3 is TGTGCCAGCAGCTTACTGGCTCGGGAGACCCAGTACTTC. Its protein is CASSLLARETQYF. The V and J genes are TRBV7-9 and TRBJ2-5; no clear D. V lost 2 bases and J 5 bases, leaving 9 bases between the germline ends. There are 13 residues in the CDR3. Germline-derived CDR1 and CDR2 are SEHNR and FQNEAQ (reference sequence).

The rearrangement uses TRBV28 and TRBJ2-1; no clear D. The ends were cut back, 7 bases at V and 4 bases at J, with 11 bases in the middle. This CDR3 comprises 13 residues. CDR1 and CDR2 (germline): MDHEN, SYDVKM. CDR3 sequence: CASTPTPYNEQFF. The CDR3 DNA reads as TGTGCCAGCACCCCAACCCCTTACAATGAGCAGTTCTTC.

The chain combines TRBV4-3 with TRBJ2-5; D may be TRBD1 or TRBD2 (5 bases each). The CDR3 extends over 13 amino acids. Trimming removed 4 bases at V and 4 bases at J, with 10 bases between. The germline V gene encodes CDR1 LGHNA and CDR2 YSLEER. The CDR3 here is CASSPGTGETQYF. The CDR3 coding sequence is TGCGCCAGCAGCCCCGGGACCGGAGAGACCCAGTACTTC.

The V gene is TRBV11-2, the J gene TRBJ2-3; TRBD2 aligns across 9 bases. Trimming took 3 bases from V and 3 from J; bases not matched to a gene: 10. The germline gives CDR1 SGHAT, CDR2 FQNNGV. The CDR3 consists of 17 residues. The CDR3 bases are TGTGCCAGCAGCTTTGGGCCTAGCGGGGTGATGACAGATACGCAGTATTTT. As protein: CASSFGPSGVMTDTQYF.